This T cell receptor (beta chain) was identified in a study of cytomegalovirus exposure and HLA in healthy donors. Study-level points and caveats: As confirmed in vitro, three CMV-associated chains were specific for CMV antigens. Cytomegalovirus-associated TCR beta chains were listed, numbering 164.

Concerning this clone: Its antigen is undetermined.

The PCR contained 60 Vbeta and 13 Jbeta primers. The assay was immunoSEQ multiplex PCR, and TCRdb's table has in-frame clones only and misses some. This table holds about 130,000 clones, roughly 71% found once. This clonotype was sampled from a woman aged 45-65 years in good health and CMV-seropositive. Sequenced input: PBMCs.

This CDR3 reads CSSQEAPSHEQYF. CDR3 DNA: TGCAGCTCCCAGGAGGCCCCTTCCCACGAGCAGTACTTC. This chain joins TRBV29-1 and TRBJ2-7; perhaps TRBD2 as D (5 bases). There are 13 residues in the CDR3. Trimming left V 8 bases short and J 5 bases short, with 19 bases between. Looked up from germline, CDR1 is SQVTM and CDR2 is ANQGSEA.